This entry concerns a single TCR beta chain. The data belong to a study of immune evolution from preneoplasia to lung adenocarcinoma. Here immunoSEQ multiplex PCR was the method, and the copy in TCRdb shows in-frame clones only, minus some. The data show more than 13,000 clones, with approximately 80% seen just once and 4.9% held by the top ten. The receptor was isolated from a person aged 65-85 years with lung adenocarcinoma. The sequencing sample was made of FFPE minimally invasive lung adenocarcinoma tissue.

The CDR3 sequence: CSEKRDTQYF. In nucleotides, the CDR3 is TGCAGCGAGAAGCGGGATACGCAGTATTTT. The chain uses TRBV29-1 and TRBJ2-3, with a tentative D call TRBD2 (5 bases). The germline V and J ends were trimmed by 7 bases and 6 bases, with 8 bases remaining between them. This CDR3 has 10 residues. Germline CDR1 SQVTM, CDR2 ANQGSEA.